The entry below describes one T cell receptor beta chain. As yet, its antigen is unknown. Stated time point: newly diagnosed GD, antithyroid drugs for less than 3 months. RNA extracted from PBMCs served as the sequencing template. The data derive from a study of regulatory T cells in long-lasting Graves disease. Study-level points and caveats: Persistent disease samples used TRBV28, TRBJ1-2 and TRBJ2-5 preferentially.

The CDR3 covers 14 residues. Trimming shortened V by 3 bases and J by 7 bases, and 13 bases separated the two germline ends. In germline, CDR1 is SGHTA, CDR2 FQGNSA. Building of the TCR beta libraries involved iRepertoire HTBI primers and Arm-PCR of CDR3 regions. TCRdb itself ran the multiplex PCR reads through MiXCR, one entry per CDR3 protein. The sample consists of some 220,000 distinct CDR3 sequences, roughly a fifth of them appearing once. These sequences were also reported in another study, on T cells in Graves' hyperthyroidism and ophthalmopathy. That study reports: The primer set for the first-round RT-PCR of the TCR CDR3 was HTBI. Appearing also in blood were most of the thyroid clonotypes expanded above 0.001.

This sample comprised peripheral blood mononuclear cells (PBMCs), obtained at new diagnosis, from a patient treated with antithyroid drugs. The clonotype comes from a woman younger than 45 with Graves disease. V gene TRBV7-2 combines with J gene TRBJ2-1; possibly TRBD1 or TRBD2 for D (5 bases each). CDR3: CASSFRGQKNEQFF. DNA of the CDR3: TGTGCCAGCAGCTTCCGGGGCCAGAAGAATGAGCAGTTCTTC.